This entry features one T cell receptor beta chain sequence. Its antigen is as yet unknown. The data belong to a study of CD8+ T cells in alopecia areata. Study findings and constraints: Clonality in lesional scalp, especially alopecia totalis/universalis, exceeded that of normal scalp.

Extracted from the samples, RNA was reverse transcribed into cDNA to serve as the sequencing template. The data were produced by immunoSEQ multiplex PCR, yet TCRdb's version contains in-frame clones alone and is incomplete. The table records fewer than 250,000 clones, 50% to 60% of them present only once. Germline loops: CDR1 SGHVS, CDR2 FNYEAQ. J was trimmed by 7 bases and V by 0 bases; bases with no gene match: 7. The CDR3 loop spans 15 amino acids. This specimen was CD4+ T cells sorted from blood, taken at week 0. This clonotype was sampled from a human donor with alopecia areata. V is TRBV7-6 and J is TRBJ2-7, with TRBD1 matching over 9 bases. The CDR3 loop reads CASSLALQGAGEQYF. The CDR3 nucleotides are TGTGCCAGCAGCTTAGCGCTACAGGGGGCAGGGGAGCAGTACTTC.